This TCR beta chain was captured in a study of T cell changes during pregnancy in multiple sclerosis. Only in-frame clones appear in the TCRdb table, and some are missing; sequencing was by immunoSEQ multiplex PCR. The sample has roughly 77,000 clones, about nine tenths seen once. This CDR3 is built from 17 residues. This receptor was taken from a female donor with multiple sclerosis, enrolled in a pregnancy study. The sample consisted of peripheral blood, taken in the second trimester of pregnancy. The rearrangement uses TRBV21-1 and TRBJ1-2; the D call in the table, TRBD1, was not verified against the DNA. TRBV21-1 is a listed pseudogene. The CDR3, as DNA: TGTGCCAGCAGCAACTCCAGGGTCCGGGCGGTACACTATGGCTACACCTTC. Translation gives CASSNSRVRAVHYGYTF.